One and the same sample provided the 20 T cell receptor beta chains below, sequenced in a study of shared clonotypes between healthy human individuals. This table comes from immunoSEQ multiplex PCR, and its TCRdb copy is limited to in-frame clones, with some not included. The data show 950,000 to 1,200,000 clones, with 60% to 80% seen just once and 0.89% held by the top ten. Sequencing input: memory CD4+ T cells from PBMCs. As for subset: CD45RA-negative fraction. Receptor source: a man between 18 and 35 years old in good health. Some clones in this sample may be carry-over from other donors' samples.

The chain has TRBV28 and TRBJ2-7; D is undetermined. Germline V gene sequence: CDR1 MDHEN, CDR2 SYDVKM. CDR3 length equals 13 residues. V lost 11 bases to trimming and J lost 2 bases, with 16 bases between them. CDR3 sequence reads: CAGSPGSAYEQYF. As DNA, the CDR3 is TGTGCCGGGTCGCCCGGGTCGGCCTACGAGCAGTACTTC.

A single count supports this clone. The V gene is TRBV5-1, the J gene TRBJ2-7; 9 positions match TRBD1. In germline, CDR1 is SGHRS, CDR2 YFSETQ. The CDR3 consists of 14 residues. Unmatched junction bases numbered 5, after V lost 0 bases and J lost 7 bases. The CDR3 loop reads CASSLGTGVREQYF. The DNA of the CDR3 is TGCGCCAGCAGCTTGGGGACAGGGGTGCGTGAGCAGTACTTC.

The chain couples TRBV27 to TRBJ2-7; 9 bases are a match to TRBD2. Germline values: CDR1 MNHEY, CDR2 SMNVEV (reference sequence). The CDR3 is made up of 15 amino acids. The V and J ends lost 0 bases and 4 bases, in that order; junction bases with no gene match: 4. The CDR3 is CASSLSLAGNYEQYF. DNA of the CDR3: TGTGCCAGCAGTTTATCTCTAGCGGGAAATTACGAGCAGTACTTC.

The chain uses TRBV25-1 and TRBJ1-2; the match to TRBD1 covers 7 bases. The length of the CDR3 is 14 residues. After removal of 5 bases from V and 8 bases from J, the junction contained 11 bases not matched to a gene. The V gene's germline CDR1 is MGHDK and CDR2 SYGVNS. For the CDR3, the DNA is TGTGCCAGCAGTCCGTTGGGGGACAGAGCCGGCTACACCTTC. It codes for CASSPLGDRAGYTF.

Turning to this clone: The same CDR3 arises from other DNA sequences in this sample as well. The chain combines TRBV18 with TRBJ1-5, with a possible D match to TRBD1 (5 bases). Trimming left V 3 bases short and J 3 bases short, with 9 bases between. The CDR3 consists of 14 residues. Per the germline V gene, CDR1 is KGHSH and CDR2 is LQKENI. This CDR3 reads CASSPLQANQPQHF. The CDR3, as DNA: TGTGCCAGCTCACCGTTACAGGCCAATCAGCCCCAGCATTTT.

The chain is built from TRBV20-1 and TRBJ2-3; D remains ambiguous. The CDR3 length is 11 residues. Trimming pared 5 bases from V and 3 bases from J, leaving 6 bases between. Germline V gene lookup returns CDR1 DFQATT and CDR2 SNEGSKA (reference sequence). The CDR3 DNA reads as TGCAGTGCTCCAGTTACAGATACGCAGTATTTT. Translating it yields CSAPVTDTQYF.

This clone is a singleton in its sample. The V and J genes are TRBV7-2 and TRBJ2-5; TRBD2 agrees at 15 bases. The CDR3 runs 18 residues. Germline-derived CDR1 and CDR2 are SGHTA and FQGNSA. V shed 7 bases, J shed 1 base, and the junction held 10 bases outside the gene matches. The CDR3 region is CASIAGTSGRPSQETQYF. CDR3 in DNA: TGTGCCAGCATCGCTGGGACTAGCGGGAGGCCCAGCCAAGAGACCCAGTACTTC.

This clone was recorded once. In DNA, the CDR3 is TGTGCCAGCAGCGTCCAGGGGGCGGATGGAGATACGCAGTATTTT. It yields the protein CASSVQGADGDTQYF. This chain uses TRBV11-3 with TRBJ2-3; 8 bases map to TRBD1. Germline trimming cut 5 bases from V and 5 bases from J; bases unmatched to any gene: 9. Germline V gene data show CDR1 as SGHNT and CDR2 as YENEEA. The CDR3 runs 15 residues.

This clone was seen just once. The gene calls are TRBV7-9 and TRBJ2-3; 14 nucleotides match TRBD2. With V trimmed by 3 bases and J by 4 bases, 3 bases remained unmatched. The germline V gene has CDR1 SEHNR and CDR2 FQNEAQ (reference sequence). This CDR3 comprises 16 residues. Written as DNA, the CDR3 is TGTGCCAGCAGCTTGGGACTAGCGGGAGTAGCAGATACGCAGTATTTT. Its translation: CASSLGLAGVADTQYF.

The chain links TRBV7-2 to TRBJ2-7; 7 positions match TRBD1. CDR3 length equals 14 residues. The J segment lost 0 bases and the V segment lost 5 bases, leaving 4 bases of the junction unmatched. Per the germline V gene, CDR1 is SGHTA and CDR2 is FQGNSA. CDR3 region: CASSRRQGSYEQYF. The CDR3, as DNA: TGTGCCAGCAGCCGTCGACAGGGCTCCTACGAGCAGTACTTC.

The chain carries TRBV28 and TRBJ2-5, with 7 bases lining up with TRBD1. The CDR3 contains 14 residues. Per the germline V gene, CDR1 is MDHEN and CDR2 is SYDVKM. The V and J ends lost 7 bases and 5 bases, in that order; junction bases with no gene match: 10. The CDR3 DNA sequence: TGTGCCAGCATCTCAGGGGGTGTGATGGAGACCCAGTACTTC. Residues: CASISGGVMETQYF.

This clone was picked up a small number of times. V and J are TRBV6-4 and TRBJ1-1; D uncertain. The V and J ends lost 2 bases and 2 bases respectively, with 6 bases between them. The CDR3 spans 13 residues. The germline CDR1 and CDR2 sequences are MRHNA and SNTAGT. In DNA form, the CDR3 reads TGTGCCAGCAGTGACCAGGAAAACACTGAAGCTTTCTTT. Translated, it gives CASSDQENTEAFF.

The J gene is TRBJ2-5, the V gene TRBV7-2; 9 nucleotides agree with TRBD1. The CDR3 has 16 residues. Germline lookup yields CDR1 SGHTA and CDR2 FQGNSA. With 2 bases clipped from V and 5 bases from J, the junction kept 9 bases outside the gene matches. The CDR3 here is CASSLSGTGILETQYF. The CDR3 bases are TGTGCCAGCAGCTTAAGTGGGACAGGGATTTTGGAGACCCAGTACTTC.

V gene TRBV6-6 combines with J gene TRBJ2-4; a possible D gene is TRBD1 (6 bases). The CDR3 is 16 residues long. CDR1 and CDR2 from the germline V gene are MNHNY and SVGAGI (reference sequence). V was cut by 0 bases and J by 2 bases, with 11 bases left in between. Here the CDR3 DNA reads TGTGCCAGCAGTTACTCGAGTGGGGGCACCAAAAACATTCAGTACTTC. Encoded protein: CASSYSSGGTKNIQYF.

This clone has a count of ten or more. The chain carries TRBV10-3 and TRBJ1-1; D perhaps matches TRBD1 (5 bases). V shed 6 bases and J shed 3 bases, with 14 bases lying between them. CDR3 length: 14 amino acids. The germline CDR1 and CDR2 sequences are ENHRY and SYGVKD. DNA of the CDR3: TGTGCCATCAGAGAAACCGGGACGCACACTGAAGCTTTCTTT. This translates into CAIRETGTHTEAFF.

The rearrangement links TRBV5-5 to TRBJ1-5, with D possibly matching TRBD1 (6 bases). The CDR3 runs to 16 residues. Germline V gene lookup returns CDR1 SGHKS and CDR2 YYEKEE (reference sequence). Trimming pared 0 bases from V and 9 bases from J, leaving 19 bases between. The CDR3 bases are TGTGCCAGCAGCTTGGGGATTACAGGGCACCAGGGGCCCCAGCATTTT. As protein: CASSLGITGHQGPQHF.

J is TRBJ2-1 and V is TRBV14, with 12 bases fitting TRBD1. V shed 0 bases and J 7 bases; nucleotides not matched to a gene: 7. The CDR3 covers 17 residues. CDR1 SGHDN and CDR2 FVKESK come from the germline V gene. CDR3 in DNA: TGTGCCAGCAGCCAAGATCTGGGGACAGGGGGCATGAATGAGCAGTTCTTC. Encoded protein: CASSQDLGTGGMNEQFF.

V usage is TRBV28 and J usage is TRBJ1-5, with 11 positions matching TRBD1. Germline CDR1 MDHEN, CDR2 SYDVKM. With V trimmed by 1 base and J by 7 bases, 6 bases remained unmatched. The CDR3 spans 16 residues. CDR3 in amino acids: CASSLSGTGGSQPQHF. The CDR3 nucleotides are TGTGCCAGCAGTTTATCTGGGACAGGGGGTTCCCAGCCCCAGCATTTT.

This chain's CDR3 is CASSSSGQYEQYF. As DNA, the CDR3 is TGCGCCAGCAGCTCGTCGGGACAGTACGAGCAGTACTTC. The V gene is TRBV5-1, the J gene TRBJ2-7, with 7 positions matching TRBD1. With V trimmed by 3 bases and J by 4 bases, 4 bases remained unmatched. The CDR3 covers 13 residues. Germline V gene data show CDR1 as SGHRS and CDR2 as YFSETQ. Combining the CDR3 with reference TRBV5-1 and TRBJ2-7 gives the whole variable domain KAGVTQTPRYLIKTRGQQVTLSCSPISGHRSVSWYQQTPGQGLQFLFEYFSETQRNKGNFPGRFSGRQFSNSRSEMNVSTLELGDSALYLCASSSSGQYEQYFGPGTRLTVT.

The chain joins TRBV5-4 to TRBJ1-1, with D maybe TRBD1 (5 bases). Germline CDR1 and CDR2: SGHNT and YYREEE (reference sequence). The V end was cut by 4 bases, the J end by 0 bases, with 19 bases between. The CDR3 sequence is 17 residues long. The CDR3 loop reads CASSRTLTLNMNTEAFF. CDR3 sequence (DNA): TGTGCCAGCAGCAGGACACTGACCCTGAACATGAACACTGAAGCTTTCTTT.